Included here is one T cell receptor (beta chain) sequence, with context. Sequencing used immunoSEQ multiplex PCR; TCRdb keeps in-frame clones, though not all of them. The sample's table shows around 190,000 clones. This sample was included in a study of control samples from healthy donors and cancer patients. The length of the CDR3 is 14 residues. Trimming removed 6 bases from V and 2 bases from J, with 13 bases in between. CDR1 is MGHRA and CDR2 is YSYEKL in the germline V gene. The chain recombines TRBV4-1 with TRBJ1-1; no firm D call. This clonotype originated in a woman in her thirties in good health. The sequencing sample was made of blood. Here the CDR3 DNA reads TGCGCCAGCAGGTTAAGTGGAGCCAACACTGAAGCTTTCTTT. Encoded protein: CASRLSGANTEAFF.